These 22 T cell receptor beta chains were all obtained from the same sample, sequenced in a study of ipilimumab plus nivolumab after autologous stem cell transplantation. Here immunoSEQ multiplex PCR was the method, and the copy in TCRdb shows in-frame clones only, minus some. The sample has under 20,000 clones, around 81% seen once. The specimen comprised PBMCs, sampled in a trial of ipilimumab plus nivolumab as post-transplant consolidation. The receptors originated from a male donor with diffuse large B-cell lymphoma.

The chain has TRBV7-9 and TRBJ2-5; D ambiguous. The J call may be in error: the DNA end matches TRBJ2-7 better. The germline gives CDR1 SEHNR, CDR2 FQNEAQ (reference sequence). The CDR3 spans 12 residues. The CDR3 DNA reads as TGTGCCAGCAGCCCTGTGGGCAGCGAGCAGTACTTC. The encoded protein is CASSPVGSEQYF.

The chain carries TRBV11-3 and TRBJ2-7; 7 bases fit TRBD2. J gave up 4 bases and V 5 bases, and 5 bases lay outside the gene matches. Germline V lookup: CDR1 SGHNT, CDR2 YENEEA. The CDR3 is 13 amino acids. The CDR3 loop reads CASSRDYPYEQYF. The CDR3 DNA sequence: TGTGCCAGCAGCAGGGACTACCCATACGAGCAGTACTTC.

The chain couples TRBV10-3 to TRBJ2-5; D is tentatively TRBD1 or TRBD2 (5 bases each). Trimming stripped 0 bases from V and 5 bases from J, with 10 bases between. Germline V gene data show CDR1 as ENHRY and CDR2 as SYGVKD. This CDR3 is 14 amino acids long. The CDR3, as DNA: TGTGCCATCAGTGAGTCGAGGGACCCGGAGACCCAGTACTTC. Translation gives CAISESRDPETQYF.

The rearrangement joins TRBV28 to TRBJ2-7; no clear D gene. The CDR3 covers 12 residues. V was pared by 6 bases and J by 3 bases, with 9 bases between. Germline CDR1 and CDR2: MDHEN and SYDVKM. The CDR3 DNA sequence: TGTGCCAGCAGCCCCGATATCTACGAGCAGTACTTC. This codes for CASSPDIYEQYF.

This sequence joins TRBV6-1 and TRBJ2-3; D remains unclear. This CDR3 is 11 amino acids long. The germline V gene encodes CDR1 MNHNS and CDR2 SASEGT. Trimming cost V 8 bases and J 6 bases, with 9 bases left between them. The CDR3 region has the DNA TGTGCCAGCTCCGACGGGGATACGCAGTATTTT. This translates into CASSDGDTQYF.

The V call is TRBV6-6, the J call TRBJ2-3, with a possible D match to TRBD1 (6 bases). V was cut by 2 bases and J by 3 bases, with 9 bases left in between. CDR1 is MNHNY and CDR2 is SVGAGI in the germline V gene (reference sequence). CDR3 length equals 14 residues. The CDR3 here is CASSYTGSTDTQYF. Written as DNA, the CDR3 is TGTGCCAGCAGTTACACAGGGAGTACAGATACGCAGTATTTT.

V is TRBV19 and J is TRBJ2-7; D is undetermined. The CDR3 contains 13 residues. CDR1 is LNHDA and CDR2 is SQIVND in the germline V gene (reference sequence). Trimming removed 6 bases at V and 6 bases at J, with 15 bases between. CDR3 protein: CASRNEFGTEQYF. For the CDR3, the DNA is TGTGCCAGTAGAAACGAATTCGGTACCGAGCAGTACTTC.

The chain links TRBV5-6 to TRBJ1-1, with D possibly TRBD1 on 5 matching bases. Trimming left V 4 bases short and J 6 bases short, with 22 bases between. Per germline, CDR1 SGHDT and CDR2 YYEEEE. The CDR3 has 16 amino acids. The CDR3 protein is CASSRQGEASEPEAFF. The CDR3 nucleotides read TGTGCCAGCAGCCGACAAGGGGAGGCCAGCGAACCTGAAGCTTTCTTT. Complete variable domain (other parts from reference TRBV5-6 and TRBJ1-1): DAGVTQSPTHLIKTRGQQVTLRCSPKSGHDTVSWYQQALGQGPQFIFQYYEEEERQRGNFPDRFSGHQFPNYSSELNVNALLLGDSALYLCASSRQGEASEPEAFFGQGTRLTVV.

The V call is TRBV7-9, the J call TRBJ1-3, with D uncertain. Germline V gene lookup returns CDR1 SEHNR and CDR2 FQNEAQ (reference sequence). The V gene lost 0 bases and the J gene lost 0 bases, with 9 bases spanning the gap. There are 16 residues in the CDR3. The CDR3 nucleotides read TGTGCCAGCAGCTTAGCCGACGGATACTCTGGAAACACCATATATTTT. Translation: CASSLADGYSGNTIYF. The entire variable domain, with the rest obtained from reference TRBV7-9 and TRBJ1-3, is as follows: DTGVSQNPRHKITKRGQNVTFRCDPISEHNRLYWYRQTLGQGPEFLTYFQNEAQLEKSRLLSDRFSAERPKGSFSTLEIQRTEQGDSAMYLCASSLADGYSGNTIYFGEGSWLTVV.

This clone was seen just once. The CDR3 sequence is CASSSGGRDEQFF. In DNA, the CDR3 is TGTGCCAGCAGCAGTGGCGGCCGCGATGAGCAGTTCTTC. The chain joins TRBV27 to TRBJ2-1; D gene ambiguous. The CDR3 is 13 residues long. The V and J ends lost 6 bases and 8 bases respectively, with 14 bases between them. Germline V gene lookup returns CDR1 MNHEY and CDR2 SMNVEV (reference sequence).

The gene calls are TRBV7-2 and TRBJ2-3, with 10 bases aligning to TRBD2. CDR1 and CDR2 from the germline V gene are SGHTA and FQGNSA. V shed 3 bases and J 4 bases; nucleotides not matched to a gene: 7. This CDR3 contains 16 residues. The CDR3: CASSFHSGGRADTQYF. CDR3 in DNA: TGTGCCAGCAGCTTCCATAGCGGGGGGAGGGCAGATACGCAGTATTTT.

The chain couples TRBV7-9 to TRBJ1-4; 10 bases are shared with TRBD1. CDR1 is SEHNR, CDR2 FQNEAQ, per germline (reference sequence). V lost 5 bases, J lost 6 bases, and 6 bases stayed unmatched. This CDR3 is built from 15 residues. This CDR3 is CASSALGQGDEKLFF. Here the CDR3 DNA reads TGTGCCAGCAGCGCCTTAGGACAGGGGGATGAAAAACTGTTTTTT.

CDR3 coding DNA: TGCGCCAGCAGCCAAGATTATGGTAGCGGGGGGGCCCTCTACGAGCAGTACTTC. Translated: CASSQDYGSGGALYEQYF. The V call is TRBV4-3, the J call TRBJ2-5; TRBD2 agrees at 11 bases. The end of the DNA aligns better with TRBJ2-7, so the J call may be wrong. CDR3 length equals 18 residues. Germline CDR1 is LGHNA and CDR2 is YSLEER.

The CDR3 DNA reads as TGTGCCAGCAGCTTGGTGACAGGGGGCGAGACCCAGTACTTC. It yields the protein CASSLVTGGETQYF. The gene calls are TRBV5-6 and TRBJ2-5; 10 bases are a match to TRBD1. Trimming took 0 bases from V and 5 from J; bases not matched to a gene: 1. The CDR3 runs 14 residues. Germline V gives CDR1 SGHDT, CDR2 YYEEEE.

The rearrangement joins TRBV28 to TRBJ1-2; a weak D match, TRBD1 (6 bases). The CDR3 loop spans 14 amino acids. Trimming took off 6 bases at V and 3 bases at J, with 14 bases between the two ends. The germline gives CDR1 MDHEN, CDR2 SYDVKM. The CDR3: CASSPRTAYYGYTF. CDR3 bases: TGTGCCAGCAGCCCCCGGACAGCTTACTATGGCTACACCTTC.

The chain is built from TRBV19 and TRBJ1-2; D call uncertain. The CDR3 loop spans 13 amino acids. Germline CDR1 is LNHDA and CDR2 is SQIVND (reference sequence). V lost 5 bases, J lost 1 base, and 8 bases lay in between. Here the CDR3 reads CASSVTVNYGYTF. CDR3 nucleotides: TGTGCCAGTAGTGTTACTGTTAACTATGGCTACACCTTC.

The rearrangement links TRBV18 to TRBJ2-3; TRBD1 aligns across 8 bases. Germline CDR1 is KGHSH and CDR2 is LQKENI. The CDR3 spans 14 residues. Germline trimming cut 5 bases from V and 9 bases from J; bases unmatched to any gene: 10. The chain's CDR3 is CASSMDREQLTQYF. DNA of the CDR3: TGTGCCAGCTCAATGGACAGGGAGCAACTGACGCAGTATTTT.

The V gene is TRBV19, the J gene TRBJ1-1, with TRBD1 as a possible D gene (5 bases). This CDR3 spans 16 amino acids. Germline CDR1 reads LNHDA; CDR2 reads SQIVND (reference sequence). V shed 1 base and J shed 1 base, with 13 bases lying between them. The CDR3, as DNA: TGTGCCAGTAGTATAGTGGTGGCAGGGCAGAACACTGAAGCTTTCTTT. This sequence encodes CASSIVVAGQNTEAFF.

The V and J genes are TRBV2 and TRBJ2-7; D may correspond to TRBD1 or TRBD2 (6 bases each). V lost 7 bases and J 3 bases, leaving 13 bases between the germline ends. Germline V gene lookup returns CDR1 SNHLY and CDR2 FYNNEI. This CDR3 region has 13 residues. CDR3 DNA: TGTGCCAGCACCGAGGGGGGTTACTACGAGCAGTACTTC. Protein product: CASTEGGYYEQYF.

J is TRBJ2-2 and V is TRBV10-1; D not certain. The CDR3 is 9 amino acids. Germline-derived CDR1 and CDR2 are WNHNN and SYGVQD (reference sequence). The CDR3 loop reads CDRPGELFF. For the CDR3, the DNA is TGCGATCGACCCGGGGAGCTGTTTTTT.

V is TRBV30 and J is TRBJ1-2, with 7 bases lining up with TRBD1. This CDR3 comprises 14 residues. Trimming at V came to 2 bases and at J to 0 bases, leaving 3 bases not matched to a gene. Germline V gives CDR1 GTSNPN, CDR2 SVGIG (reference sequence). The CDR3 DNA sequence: TGTGCCTGGAGTACCCAGGGGGCTAACTATGGCTACACCTTC. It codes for CAWSTQGANYGYTF.

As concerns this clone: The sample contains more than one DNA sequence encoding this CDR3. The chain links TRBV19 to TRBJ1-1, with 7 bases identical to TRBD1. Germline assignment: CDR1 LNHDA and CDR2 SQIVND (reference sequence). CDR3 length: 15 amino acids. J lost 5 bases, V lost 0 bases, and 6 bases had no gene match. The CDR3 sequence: CASSIDGRGLTEAFF. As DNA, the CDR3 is TGTGCCAGTAGTATAGATGGAAGGGGGCTTACTGAAGCTTTCTTT.